This TCR beta chain was profiled in a study of regulatory T cells in long-lasting Graves disease. Study-level points and caveats: TRBV28, TRBJ1-2 and TRBJ2-5 were favored in persistent disease.

This clonotype was detected many times. The antigen is unknown. TCR beta libraries were built with iRepertoire HTBI primers and Arm-PCR of CDR3 regions. In the original analysis: Identification of gene segments yielded around 63 TRBV and roughly 15 TRBJ across samples. TCRdb passed the multiplex PCR reads through MiXCR, listing each CDR3 protein once. Here the V and J calls rest on TCRdb's processing, not on the authors' analysis. The table lists around 250,000 distinct CDR3 sequences, roughly 21% of them singletons. The sample's time point: newly diagnosed GD, antithyroid drugs for less than 3 months. Isolated PBMC RNA provided the starting material for the TCR library. Unmatched junction bases numbered 5, after V lost 6 bases and J lost 3 bases. This CDR3 region has 15 residues. CDR1 and CDR2 from the germline V gene are SNHLY and FYNNEI.

The sample here was peripheral blood mononuclear cells (PBMCs), taken at new diagnosis, from a patient treated with antithyroid drugs. This chain joins TRBV2 and TRBJ1-5; 10 bases align to TRBD1. The sequence was collected from a female donor with Graves disease. This CDR3 is CASRIDRGHNQPQHF. The CDR3 DNA is TGTGCCAGCAGAATTGACAGGGGGCACAATCAGCCCCAGCATTTT.